The 7 T cell receptor beta chains given below trace back to one sample, sequenced in a study of blood T cell repertoires in COVID-19. Repertoires were generated with immunoSEQ multiplex PCR, while TCRdb's copy carries only in-frame clones and drops some. The sample has about 380,000 clones, 80% to 90% seen once; the top ten hold approximately 1.2%. Material: PBMCs or T cells enriched from blood (not recorded which). These receptors were collected from a man younger than 40 who had recovered from COVID-19.

The V gene is TRBV7-2, the J gene TRBJ1-2; TRBD1 aligns across 8 bases. With V trimmed by 8 bases and J by 4 bases, 12 bases remained unmatched. This CDR3 region has 15 residues. The germline V gene has CDR1 SGHTA and CDR2 FQGNSA. The CDR3 region has the DNA TGTGCCAGCGACTTTTCAGGGGGCGCGGGCTATGGCTACACCTTC. It encodes CASDFSGGAGYGYTF.

The chain employs TRBV11-2 and TRBJ2-1; TRBD1 matches at 9 bases. Trimming removed 6 bases from V and 9 bases from J; junction bases left unmatched: 9. The CDR3 is 14 residues long. CDR1 is SGHAT, CDR2 FQNNGV, per germline. CDR3 nucleotide sequence: TGTGCCAGCAGGCCACCGACAGGGGGGTTTGAGCAGTTCTTC. Translated, it gives CASRPPTGGFEQFF.

V and J are TRBV10-1 and TRBJ2-7; 8 positions agree with TRBD1. The CDR3 runs to 15 residues. V shed 5 bases and J 0 bases; nucleotides not matched to a gene: 6. Germline CDR1 reads WNHNN; CDR2 reads SYGVQD (reference sequence). CDR3 residues: CASSPGTGNSYEQYF. The CDR3 bases are TGCGCCAGCAGTCCCGGGACAGGAAACTCCTACGAGCAGTACTTC.

The chain carries TRBV6-2 or TRBV6-3 and TRBJ1-5; D is perhaps TRBD1 (5 bases). Looked up from germline, CDR1 is MNHEY and CDR2 is SVGEGT. Trimming removed 2 bases at V and 6 bases at J, with 17 bases between. The CDR3 consists of 16 residues. The CDR3 protein is CASSYVGGGSGQPQHF. CDR3 in DNA: TGTGCCAGCAGTTACGTCGGGGGGGGGTCTGGTCAGCCCCAGCATTTT.

For the CDR3, the DNA is TGCGCCAGCAGCCCAGGGGGCATCGGGGAGCTGTTTTTT. Its protein product is CASSPGGIGELFF. The chain is built from TRBV4-1 and TRBJ2-2; TRBD1 agrees at 8 bases. The CDR3 extends over 13 amino acids. Looked up from germline, CDR1 is MGHRA and CDR2 is YSYEKL. The trim removed 4 bases at V and 7 bases at J, leaving 2 bases unmatched.

V is TRBV28 and J is TRBJ1-5; possibly TRBD1 for D (6 bases). The length of the CDR3 is 14 residues. CDR1 is MDHEN and CDR2 is SYDVKM in the germline V gene. The V end was cut by 3 bases, the J end by 3 bases, with 9 bases between. The CDR3, as DNA: TGTGCCAGCAGTTTCAGGGGACCCAATCAGCCCCAGCATTTT. As protein: CASSFRGPNQPQHF.

The chain joins TRBV7-3 to TRBJ2-6; D is unclear. Germline V gene sequence: CDR1 SGHTA, CDR2 FQGTGA. The CDR3 spans 14 residues. Trimming stripped 4 bases from V and 2 bases from J, with 6 bases between. CDR3 coding DNA: TGTGCCAGCAGCTCTCAGGCTGGGGCCAACGTCCTGACTTTC. Its translation: CASSSQAGANVLTF.